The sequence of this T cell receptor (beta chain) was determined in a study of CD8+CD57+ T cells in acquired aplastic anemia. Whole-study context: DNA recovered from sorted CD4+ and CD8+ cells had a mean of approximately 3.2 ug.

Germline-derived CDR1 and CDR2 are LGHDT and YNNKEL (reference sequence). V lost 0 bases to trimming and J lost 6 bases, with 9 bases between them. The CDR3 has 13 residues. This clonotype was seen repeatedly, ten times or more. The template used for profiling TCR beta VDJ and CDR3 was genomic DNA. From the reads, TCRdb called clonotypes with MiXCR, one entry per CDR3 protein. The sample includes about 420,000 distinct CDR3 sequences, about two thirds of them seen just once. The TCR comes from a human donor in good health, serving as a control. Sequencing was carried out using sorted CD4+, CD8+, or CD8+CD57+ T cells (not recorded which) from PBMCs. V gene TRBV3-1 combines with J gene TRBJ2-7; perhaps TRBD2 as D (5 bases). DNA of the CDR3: TGTGCCAGCAGCCAAGAGGAGGCTGTCGAGCAGTACTTC. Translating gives CASSQEEAVEQYF.